These 11 T cell receptor beta chains originate from one sample sequenced in a study of OX40 agonist ivuxolimab in advanced cancers. Libraries were prepared through the immunoSEQ multiplex PCR assay. TCRdb carries this immuneACCESS record with in-frame sequences only. Its versions omit some clonotypes, under half of them owing to an unresolved V gene in the studies checked, with the rest unexplained. The table for this sample lists around 61,000 clones; roughly 90% of them were counted only once. 20% to 30% of the sample rests with the top ten. The source material was CD4+ or CD8+ T cells sorted from blood, sampled in a trial of the OX40 agonist ivuxolimab. All receptors derive from an adult with an advanced solid tumor such as melanoma, head and neck, liver or kidney cancer.

The genes are TRBV28 and TRBJ1-2; no firm D call. Between the trimmed V and J ends, which lost 4 bases and 2 bases, there was a span of 14 bases. Germline values: CDR1 MDHEN, CDR2 SYDVKM. This CDR3 is built from 15 residues. CDR3 bases: TGTGCCAGCAGTTACCTCCCAGGTACGAACTATGGCTACACCTTC. Residues: CASSYLPGTNYGYTF.

The V gene is TRBV4-3, the J gene TRBJ2-1, with D tentatively TRBD1 (6 bases). CDR1 is LGHNA, CDR2 YSLEER, per germline. The CDR3 is 20 residues long. Trimming took off 4 bases at V and 0 bases at J, with 25 bases between the two ends. The CDR3 loop is CASSRDPAGDKLSSYNEQFF. The CDR3 DNA follows: TGCGCCAGCAGCCGGGATCCGGCAGGGGACAAATTGAGCTCCTACAATGAGCAGTTCTTC.

This clone appeared once. The chain is built from TRBV4-2 and TRBJ2-1, with TRBD2 as a possible D gene (6 bases). Germline V gives CDR1 LGHNA, CDR2 YNFKEQ. The V end was cut by 5 bases, the J end by 5 bases, with 25 bases between. The CDR3 is made up of 18 amino acids. CDR3 residues: CASSTPSLMGGRDNEQFF. For the CDR3, the DNA is TGTGCCAGCAGCACTCCCTCCCTGATGGGGGGTAGGGACAATGAGCAGTTCTTC.

This clone was counted a single time. DNA of the CDR3: TGTGCCAGCAGCCTCCCAGGGGACTACAATGAGCAGTTCTTC. Translating it yields CASSLPGDYNEQFF. The chain has TRBV7-9 and TRBJ2-1, with D possibly being TRBD1 (6 bases). V was trimmed by 5 bases and J by 3 bases, leaving 11 bases between them. This CDR3 is built from 14 residues. Germline V gene sequence: CDR1 SEHNR, CDR2 FQNEAQ (reference sequence).

The chain combines TRBV19 with TRBJ1-1, with D maybe TRBD1 (6 bases). Germline V lookup: CDR1 LNHDA, CDR2 SQIVND (reference sequence). CDR3 size: 13 residues. The V gene lost 7 bases and the J gene lost 7 bases, with 16 bases spanning the gap. CDR3 DNA sequence: TGTGCCAGTAAGGGGGGTGGACGGATTGAAGCTTTCTTT. Encoded protein: CASKGGGRIEAFF.

The chain has TRBV6-5 and TRBJ1-1; D unresolved. The germline CDR1 and CDR2 sequences are MNHEY and SVGAGI. The CDR3 extends over 14 amino acids. With 2 bases removed from V and 1 base from J, the gap between germline ends came to 8 bases. The CDR3 DNA is TGTGCCAGCAGTTACAGCTACAGGAACACTGAAGCTTTCTTT. This sequence encodes CASSYSYRNTEAFF.

This clone was picked up one time. The chain couples TRBV30 to TRBJ1-5, with a weak D call TRBD1 (5 bases). This CDR3 has 15 amino acids. With 0 bases removed from V and 4 bases from J, the gap between germline ends came to 13 bases. The germline gives CDR1 GTSNPN, CDR2 SVGIG (reference sequence). The chain's CDR3 is CAWSVGFGGNQPQHF. CDR3 DNA: TGTGCCTGGAGTGTAGGCTTTGGGGGGAATCAGCCCCAGCATTTT.

J is TRBJ1-1 and V is TRBV7-8, with D uncertain. The CDR3 has 13 residues. Germline V gene data show CDR1 as SGHVS and CDR2 as FQNEAQ. Trimming stripped 3 bases from V and 1 base from J, with 6 bases between. CDR3 nucleotide sequence: TGTGCCAGCAGCTTTGGGGAGAACACTGAAGCTTTCTTT. It yields the protein CASSFGENTEAFF. Complete variable domain (other parts from reference TRBV7-8 and TRBJ1-1): GAGVSQSPRYKVAKRGQDVALRCDPISGHVSLFWYQQALGQGPEFLTYFQNEAQLDKSGLPSDRFFAERPEGSVSTLKIQRTQQEDSAVYLCASSFGENTEAFFGQGTRLTVV.

The chain recombines TRBV28 with TRBJ1-4; 8 nucleotides line up with TRBD1. Trimming cost V 5 bases and J 8 bases; bases outside gene matches: 16. CDR3 size: 17 residues. CDR1 and CDR2 from the germline V gene are MDHEN and SYDVKM. CDR3 DNA: TGTGCCAGCAGTCCCCCAGGGGGCCTGGGGGTTGGAGAAAAACTGTTTTTT. Encoded protein: CASSPPGGLGVGEKLFF.

This sequence joins TRBV5-4 and TRBJ2-7; a possible D gene is TRBD1 (6 bases). This CDR3 has 15 amino acids. V was trimmed by 2 bases and J by 7 bases, leaving 19 bases between them. From germline, CDR1 is SGHNT and CDR2 YYREEE (reference sequence). The CDR3 here is CASSLDLTGLGEQYF. The CDR3 DNA reads TGTGCCAGCAGCTTAGATCTCACAGGGTTGGGTGAGCAGTACTTC. The variable domain in full, completed from reference TRBV5-4 and TRBJ2-7, reads ETGVTQSPTHLIKTRGQQVTLRCSSQSGHNTVSWYQQALGQGPQFIFQYYREEENGRGNFPPRFSGLQFPNYSSELNVNALELDDSALYLCASSLDLTGLGEQYFGPGTRLTVT.

With regard to this clone: Mismatch with germline at one junction end may stem from a read error. This chain uses TRBV7-7 with TRBJ2-2; D gene unclear. Germline lookup yields CDR1 SSHAT and CDR2 FNYEAQ (reference sequence). The CDR3 contains 17 residues. CDR3 sequence reads: CASSLPLEWANTGELFF. In DNA, the CDR3 is TGTGCTAGCAGCTTACCCTTGGAGTGGGCGAACACCGGGGAGCTGTTTTTT.